The 18 T cell receptor beta chains given below trace back to one sample, sequenced in a study of T-cell reconstitution after alpha-beta-depleted transplantation in children. The library targeted TCRbeta and was prepared with unique molecular identifiers. TCRdb re-analysed the PCR reads in MiXCR, keeping a single row per CDR3 protein. The sample contains 700,000 or so distinct CDR3 sequences, about an eighth of which appear only once. The material sequenced was PBMCs, taken before TCRalphabeta/CD19-depleted stem cell transplant. Receptors originate from a girl aged 2-10 years with congenital amegakaryocytic thrombocytopenia, due to receive a stem cell transplant.

This clonotype was counted ten times or more. J is TRBJ2-1 and V is TRBV20-1; 10 bases line up with TRBD2. V gave up 5 bases and J gave up 4 bases; unmatched junction bases: 5. The CDR3 contains 14 residues. In germline, CDR1 is DFQATT, CDR2 SNEGSKA (reference sequence). In DNA, the CDR3 is TGCAGTGCTGAAACTAGCGGGGCATACAATGAGCAGTTCTTC. Translation: CSAETSGAYNEQFF.

This clonotype was seen ten or more times. V and J are TRBV25-1 and TRBJ2-1, with D tentatively TRBD1 or TRBD2 (5 bases each). The CDR3 has 15 residues. The V end was cut by 4 bases, the J end by 7 bases, with 17 bases between. In germline, CDR1 is MGHDK, CDR2 SYGVNS. CDR3 amino acids: CASSVWDGELNEQFF. The CDR3 bases are TGTGCCAGCAGTGTGTGGGACGGGGAGTTAAATGAGCAGTTCTTC.

This clonotype was seen many times. The V call is TRBV5-1, the J call TRBJ2-2; 12 nucleotides match TRBD2. CDR1 is SGHRS and CDR2 is YFSETQ in the germline V gene. V was clipped by 4 bases and J by 5 bases; unmatched bases: 9. The CDR3 totals 17 residues. The CDR3 region has the DNA TGCGCCAGCAGCCTAAGACTAGCGGGAGATGATACCGGGGAGCTGTTTTTT. As protein: CASSLRLAGDDTGELFF.

The table lists this clonotype with many counts. The V call is TRBV10-3, the J call TRBJ2-2; unclear D gene. The ends were cut back, 6 bases at V and 2 bases at J, with 7 bases in the middle. This CDR3 spans 13 amino acids. Germline V lookup: CDR1 ENHRY, CDR2 SYGVKD. CDR3 in amino acids: CAISGENTGELFF. The CDR3 region has the DNA TGTGCCATCAGCGGAGAAAACACCGGGGAGCTGTTTTTT.

The chain employs TRBV16 and TRBJ2-5, with D tentatively TRBD1 (6 bases). This CDR3 is 13 amino acids long. Per the germline V gene, CDR1 is KGHSY and CDR2 is FQNENV. The V gene lost 5 bases and the J gene lost 1 base, with 8 bases spanning the gap. The CDR3 sequence is CASSVDSQETQYF. CDR3 sequence (DNA): TGTGCCAGCAGCGTGGACAGCCAAGAGACCCAGTACTTC.

CDR3 DNA sequence: TGTGCCAGCAGCCAAGATCGAAACAGGGCCGAGCAGTACTTC. Protein sequence: CASSQDRNRAEQYF. The chain combines TRBV3-1 with TRBJ2-7; TRBD1 is a possible D gene (6 bases). The CDR3 consists of 14 residues. Germline V gives CDR1 LGHDT, CDR2 YNNKEL (reference sequence). V lost 0 bases to trimming and J lost 6 bases, with 12 bases between them.

This clonotype was seen only a few times. CDR3 in DNA: TGTGCCAGCAGCCTGCCCCTCGGGCGGGGGAGCTCCTACAATGAGCAGTTCTTC. Amino acid sequence: CASSLPLGRGSSYNEQFF. The chain recombines TRBV3-1 with TRBJ2-1; TRBD2 matches 7 bases. The CDR3 is made up of 18 amino acids. CDR1 LGHDT and CDR2 YNNKEL come from the germline V gene (reference sequence). Trimming at V came to 4 bases and at J to 0 bases, leaving 12 bases not matched to a gene.

V and J are TRBV12-3 or TRBV12-4 and TRBJ2-3; perhaps D is TRBD1 or TRBD2 (5 bases each). V gave up 5 bases and J gave up 1 base, with 16 bases separating them. This CDR3 has 16 residues. This chain's CDR3 is CASSGGRDGRTDTQYF. CDR3 bases: TGTGCCAGCAGTGGGGGTAGGGATGGCCGCACAGATACGCAGTATTTT.

The CDR3 coding sequence is TGTGCCACCCTGCAGGGGAGGGACACCGGGGAGCTGTTTTTT. Protein sequence: CATLQGRDTGELFF. The chain joins TRBV10-3 to TRBJ2-2, with D possibly TRBD2 on 7 matching bases. The CDR3 runs 14 residues. Trimming stripped 10 bases from V and 3 bases from J, with 15 bases between. Per germline, CDR1 ENHRY and CDR2 SYGVKD.

There are a few counts of this clonotype. The chain employs TRBV5-1 and TRBJ1-6, with 7 positions matching TRBD1. This CDR3 has 16 residues. CDR1 is SGHRS and CDR2 is YFSETQ in the germline V gene. J lost 5 bases, V lost 4 bases, and 9 bases had no gene match. The CDR3 sequence is CASSTVPGQNNSPLHF. The CDR3 DNA sequence: TGCGCCAGCAGCACAGTGCCGGGACAGAATAATTCACCCCTCCACTTT.

This clonotype was observed many times. CDR3 in DNA: TGTGCCATCAGTGACTCGAAGTCGGGTAGCGGGAGTCCCGGTGAGCAGTTCTTC. Translating it yields CAISDSKSGSGSPGEQFF. This chain joins TRBV10-3 and TRBJ2-1, with 9 bases matching TRBD2. Germline assignment: CDR1 ENHRY and CDR2 SYGVKD. The V and J ends lost 3 bases and 9 bases, in that order; junction bases with no gene match: 18. The CDR3 is made up of 18 amino acids.

There are a few counts of this clonotype. The CDR3: CASNVGRGNTGELFF. The CDR3 region has the DNA TGCGCCAGCAATGTGGGCAGGGGGAACACCGGGGAGCTGTTTTTT. This chain uses TRBV4-1 with TRBJ2-2; TRBD1 might be the D (6 bases). Trimming cost V 7 bases and J 1 base, with 13 bases left between them. The germline V gene has CDR1 MGHRA and CDR2 YSYEKL. The CDR3 extends over 15 amino acids.

The chain joins TRBV7-2 to TRBJ1-5, with D possibly matching TRBD1 (5 bases). CDR3 length: 16 residues. With 5 bases removed from V and 5 bases from J, the gap between germline ends came to 19 bases. Germline CDR1 reads SGHTA; CDR2 reads FQGNSA. CDR3 loop: CASSQWTIALDQPQHF. The CDR3 nucleotides read TGTGCCAGCAGCCAATGGACAATCGCACTTGATCAGCCCCAGCATTTT.

This clonotype was seen once. The genes are TRBV20-1 and TRBJ2-1; D remains ambiguous. The CDR3 consists of 16 residues. V lost 3 bases to trimming and J lost 0 bases, with 15 bases between them. In germline, CDR1 is DFQATT, CDR2 SNEGSKA (reference sequence). Written as DNA, the CDR3 is TGCAGTGCTAGGGCCCGCGTAGCCAGCTCCTACAATGAGCAGTTCTTC. It codes for CSARARVASSYNEQFF.

This clonotype occurred many times. The chain carries TRBV20-1 and TRBJ2-2, with D possibly TRBD1 on 5 matching bases. The CDR3 consists of 13 residues. Germline CDR1 and CDR2: DFQATT and SNEGSKA (reference sequence). V was cut by 3 bases and J by 2 bases, with 7 bases left in between. The CDR3 loop reads CSASWTNTGELFF. The DNA for the CDR3 is TGCAGTGCTAGCTGGACAAACACCGGGGAGCTGTTTTTT.

This clonotype has only a few counts. The CDR3 bases are TGCGCCAGCGGATCCCGGGGACTAGGTGCCTACAATGAGCAGTTCTTC. This translates into CASGSRGLGAYNEQFF. The chain recombines TRBV5-1 with TRBJ2-1; 8 bases line up with TRBD2. This CDR3 has 16 amino acids. CDR1 is SGHRS, CDR2 YFSETQ, per germline. J was trimmed by 2 bases and V by 7 bases; bases with no gene match: 11. The complete variable domain, with remaining parts taken from reference TRBV5-1 and TRBJ2-1, reads KAGVTQTPRYLIKTRGQQVTLSCSPISGHRSVSWYQQTPGQGLQFLFEYFSETQRNKGNFPGRFSGRQFSNSRSEMNVSTLELGDSALYLCASGSRGLGAYNEQFFGPGTRLTVL.

In its sample, this clonotype was seen many times. This chain connects TRBV29-1 to TRBJ1-5; TRBD1 is a possible D gene (5 bases). Trimming took 4 bases from V and 3 from J, leaving 13 bases between them. This CDR3 spans 14 amino acids. Germline CDR1 reads SQVTM; CDR2 reads ANQGSEA. The CDR3 DNA reads TGCAGCGTTGTACTATCGGGACCCAATCAGCCCCAGCATTTT. Translation: CSVVLSGPNQPQHF.

This clonotype was picked up many times. The gene calls are TRBV5-1 and TRBJ2-7; 10 bases line up with TRBD2. The CDR3 spans 13 residues. J was trimmed by 5 bases and V by 6 bases; bases with no gene match: 5. The germline CDR1 and CDR2 sequences are SGHRS and YFSETQ. The CDR3 nucleotides read TGCGCCAGCACCCCTAGCGGGAGTAACGAGCAGTACTTC. Translation: CASTPSGSNEQYF.